This T cell receptor (beta chain) appears in the sequencing data of a study of long-term antiretroviral therapy in people with HIV (dated by TCRdb to 2021 to 2024). Notes on the research overall: Collection of the earliest samples took place about a decade ahead of the 2015 WHO recommendation for immediate ART, at a time when ART was typically delayed until CD4 counts fell. Of the roughly 30 participants with HIV, ten to eleven were female. A total of under 250 cryopreserved PBMC samples came from 30 adults with confirmed HIV infection and were collected serially over a mean of roughly 6 years (range 1-12). This retrospective serial study examined whether starting ART and sustained HIV suppression were associated with changes in the composition and diversity of the TRB repertoire in peripheral blood. Test extractions of a monoclonal T-cell line alongside some 36 polyclonal samples showed no cross-contamination during QIAcube processing.

A note on this clone: The antigen it binds to is not known. Per-base qualities were not stored, and no clone one base away is much larger.

To be included, a participant needed at least one PBMC sample from before ART initiation plus at least two post-ART samples. All participants with HIV were treated in the United States of America. Cryopreserved samples of roughly 0.85-11 million PBMC were thawed and washed before DNA extraction. At the time of the earliest PBMC sample for each participant with HIV, ages ranged from about 23 to 60 years. PBMC samples from each participant spanned 1-4 timepoints before ART initiation and 2-8 timepoints after ART initiation, with a median of 7 samples. Serial HIV viral load, CD4+ T-cell count, ART history and demographic data were obtained for every participant. Using a Qiagen kit on a QIAcube, genomic DNA was extracted from unsorted PBMC, with samples processed in batches of 12. Sequencing of the TRB variable region was done with the immunoSEQ hsTCRB v3.0 assay at survey level resolution. A depth of roughly 35,000-55,000 T-cell genomes per sample was targeted for TRB sequencing. TRB libraries were pooled and sequenced on an Illumina MiSeq using a v3 150-cycle kit. From the authors' description of their analysis: Repertoire analysis was performed in R inside a reproducible Nextflow workflow that covered QC, data transformation and analysis. LymphoSeq2, an R package for exploring AIRR-Seq data, was used to implement custom analyses. A few samples yielding fewer than 5000 total TRB sequences were excluded, leaving 150 to 200 analyzed HIV repertoires. Of the roughly 190 retained HIV repertoires, almost 60 were collected before and roughly 130 after ART initiation. Repertoires were downsampled to 5000 TRB nucleotide sequences, with summary statistics averaged over 100 downsampling iterations. The analysis kept only TRB sequences whose CDR3 regions were at least seven amino acids long. Diversity was measured with a Shannon entropy-derived clonality score and the Gini coefficient. In the repertoire networks, any two of the top 5000 CDR3 amino acid sequences were connected whenever the two sequences differed by an edit distance of one. For TRB CDR3 amino acid sequences, GLIPH2 was used to predict antigen specificity groups and MHC restriction. To flag known CMV, EBV, HIV or tissue antigen associations, CDR3 amino acid sequences were matched against VDJdb and McPAS-TCR. Pre-ART, post-ART and control groups were compared with Wilcoxon signed-rank tests and Holm-Bonferroni correction. As stored in TCRdb, this immuneACCESS dataset retains in-frame rearrangements with V and J assigned. A fraction of the clones does not appear; measured against another copy, unresolved V genes explain less than half of the discrepancy, and the remainder lacks a known reason. The DNA was the basis for D and trimming; V, J and clone size are from that table. Recorded for this sample are about 48,000 clones; about 86% of them occurred a single time. The top ten hold 2.5% to 3.5% of the sample.

Here is what the overall study found, with its caveats: Limited PBMC availability meant only the TCR beta chain was sequenced, without alpha chain pairing. The samples span the years 2004 to 2017, and the ART regimens used may be less effective than current regimens. Expanded TRB clones identified before ART initiation dominated the repertoire at all time points, although this dominance fluctuated and declined in many PLHIV after ART. Starting ART was linked to a significant rise in TRB diversity, yet even after long-term ART the diversity remained significantly lower than in transplant donor controls. Inferences about post-ART repertoire changes are limited because no data were available on ART adherence, viral resistance or therapy changes. CDR3 length ranges in HIV repertoires were narrower than in controls, and network structure suggested an antigen-experienced repertoire with only a slight naive shift after ART. Because pre-ART samples had limited cell numbers, unsorted PBMC were profiled rather than sorted CD4+ and CD8+ T cells.

From the germline V gene (reference sequence), CDR1 is LNHDA and CDR2 is SQIVND. At the junction V is shortened by 3 bases and J by 2 bases, with 23 bases in between. The CDR3 goes from the cysteine to the phenylalanine over 18 residues. CDR3 DNA is the only sequence kept; it has 54 bases, read in frame from the first base. The receptor chain draws on TRBV19 and TRBJ2-7; D gene: possibly TRBD2, on 5 matching bases. The TCR comes from a woman aged 18 to 35 with HIV. Specimen: unsorted PBMCs, collected 0.8 years after starting antiretroviral therapy. The CDR3 is CASSMTPRETAYTYEQYF. The nucleotides are TGTGCCAGTAGTATGACGCCCCGGGAAACTGCCTATACCTACGAGCAGTACTTC.